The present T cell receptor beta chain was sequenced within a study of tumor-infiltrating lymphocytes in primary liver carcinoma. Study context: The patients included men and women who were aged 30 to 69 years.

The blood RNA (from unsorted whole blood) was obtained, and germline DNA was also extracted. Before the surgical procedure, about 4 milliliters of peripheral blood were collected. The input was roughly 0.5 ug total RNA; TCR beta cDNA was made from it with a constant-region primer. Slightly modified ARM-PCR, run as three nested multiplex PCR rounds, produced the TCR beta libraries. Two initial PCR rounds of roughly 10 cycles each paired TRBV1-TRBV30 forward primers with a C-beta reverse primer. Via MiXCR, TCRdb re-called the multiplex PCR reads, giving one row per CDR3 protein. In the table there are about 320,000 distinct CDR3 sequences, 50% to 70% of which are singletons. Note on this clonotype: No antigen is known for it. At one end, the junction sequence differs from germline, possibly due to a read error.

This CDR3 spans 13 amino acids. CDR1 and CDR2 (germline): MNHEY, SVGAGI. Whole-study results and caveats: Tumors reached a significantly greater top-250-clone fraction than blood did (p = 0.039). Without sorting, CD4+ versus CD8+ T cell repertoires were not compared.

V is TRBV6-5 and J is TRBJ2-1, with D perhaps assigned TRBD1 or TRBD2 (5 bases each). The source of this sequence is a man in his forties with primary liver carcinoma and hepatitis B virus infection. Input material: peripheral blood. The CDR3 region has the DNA TGTGCCAGCAGGCGAGGGACGTACAATGAGCAGTTCTTT. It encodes CASRRGTYNEQFF.